The TCR beta chain described here comes from a study of identical twins. Whole-study results and caveats: Beta out-of-frame sequences showed weaker excess sharing between twins. Conclusions were based on cross-sectional statistical analysis, without following the same donors.

A word on this clonotype: The antigen is undetermined.

TCRdb re-called the 5' RACE reads with MiXCR, one entry per CDR3 protein. The sample has hundreds of thousands of distinct CDR3 sequences, roughly 8% seen once. Every donor was a healthy Caucasian. These data were also filed under a second study, of yellow fever vaccine responses in identical twins.

The sequenced sample consisted of PBMCs. The sequence derives from a woman between 18 and 30 years old in good health.

The CDR3 DNA follows: TGTGCCAGCTCAGCGACAGGGGGCGCATTCTACGAGCAGTACTTC. Its translation: CASSATGGAFYEQYF. V usage is TRBV18 and J usage is TRBJ2-7, with 10 bases identical to TRBD1. V was pared by 5 bases and J by 3 bases, with 7 bases of the junction left unmatched. The CDR3 spans 15 residues. From germline, CDR1 is KGHSH and CDR2 LQKENI.